Below, one T cell receptor beta chain is given with its context. Its target is not known. The sample comes from a study of blood T cells in healthy people across ages. Study results and caveats: As naive T cell percentage varied, TCR beta diversity correlated strongly with it. A greater number of naive CD4+ cells and higher diversity distinguished long-lived donors from aged donors.

Alongside a J-beta primer mix, a sample-barcoded 5' primer served in a second PCR lasting roughly 7 to 12 cycles. TCRdb independently ran MiXCR on the 5' RACE reads; one entry per CDR3 protein. The sample records roughly 700,000 distinct CDR3 sequences, roughly 49% being singletons. V shed 0 bases and J shed 7 bases, with 7 bases lying between them. The CDR3 length is 13 residues. Germline V gives CDR1 ENHRY, CDR2 SYGVKD. The genes are TRBV10-3 and TRBJ2-1; weak D call: TRBD1 (6 bases). The receptor was isolated from a woman between 55 and 75 years old in good health. Sequenced: blood. DNA for the CDR3: TGTGCCATCAGTGAGTCAGGGGGTAATGAGCAGTTCTTC. Its translation: CAISESGGNEQFF.